In this sample, the clone carrying this TCR beta chain turned up many times. Its specificity is unknown. Constant-segment primers were used for 5'RACE, and the resulting TCR alpha and TCR beta cDNA libraries carried sample barcodes and UMIs. TCRdb used MiXCR to reprocess the 5' RACE reads, holding one entry per CDR3 protein. The sample has 200,000 to 300,000 distinct CDR3 sequences; about a sixth are singletons. This sample is part of a study of T-cell memory formation after mild COVID-19. Study overall: There were largely donor-specific TCR clusters. Study outcomes and limitations: Later expanders leaned toward CD4+, whereas clones contracting from day 15 to 85 were balanced CD4/CD8. Cross-reactive memory appears to have joined, as suggested by some responding clones showing up in pre-infection memory.

The ends lost 0 bases at V and 6 bases at J; junction bases unmatched: 8. Germline CDR1 MGHRA, CDR2 YSYEKL. The CDR3 contains 17 residues. This receptor was obtained from a man aged 18-30 years who had mild COVID-19 (a few samples of this study predate the infection). Cell type and time point are not known. The sequenced sample consisted of PBMCs or a T cell subset sorted from them (not recorded which). The rearrangement joins TRBV4-1 to TRBJ2-3, with TRBD2 identical over 11 bases. CDR3 residues: CASSQEVTSGAGDTQYF. Written as DNA, the CDR3 is TGCGCCAGCAGCCAAGAGGTGACTAGCGGGGCCGGGGATACGCAGTATTTT.